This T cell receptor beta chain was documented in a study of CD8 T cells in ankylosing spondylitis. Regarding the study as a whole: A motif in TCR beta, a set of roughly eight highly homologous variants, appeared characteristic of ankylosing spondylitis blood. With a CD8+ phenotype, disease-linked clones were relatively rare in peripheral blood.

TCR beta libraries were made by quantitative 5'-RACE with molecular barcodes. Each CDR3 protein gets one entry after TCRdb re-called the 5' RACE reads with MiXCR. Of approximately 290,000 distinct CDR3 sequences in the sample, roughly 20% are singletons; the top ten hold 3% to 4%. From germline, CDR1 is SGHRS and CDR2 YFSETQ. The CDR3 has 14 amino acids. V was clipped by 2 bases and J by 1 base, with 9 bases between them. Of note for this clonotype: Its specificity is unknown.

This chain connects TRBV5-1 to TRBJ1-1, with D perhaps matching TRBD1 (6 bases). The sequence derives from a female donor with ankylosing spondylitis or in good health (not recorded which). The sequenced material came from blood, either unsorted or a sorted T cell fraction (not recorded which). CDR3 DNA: TGCGCCAGCAGCTTCAGGGGACGGAACACTGAAGCTTTCTTT. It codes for CASSFRGRNTEAFF.